This T cell receptor beta chain was identified in a study of blood T cells in healthy people across ages (dated by TCRdb to about 2015). Turning to the overall study: In model experiments, roughly one uniquely barcoded TCR beta cDNA molecule per two T cells was captured by template switching. Age-related changes in TCR beta repertoire diversity were measured in the study by deep sequencing normalized with unique cDNA molecular identifiers. Four age groups were formed from the donors: young (average approximately 16 years), middle-aged (roughly 38), aged (62) and long-lived (82). To avoid experimental bias, donors of different ages were distributed randomly across sequencing lanes. Two additional independent replicas of 1 million unique cDNA reads from the same blood draw were analyzed for two donors (one aged 18 to 29 and one aged 80 or older). Overall study outcomes, separate from this receptor: Compared with the aged group, more naive CD4+ T cells, fewer expanded clones and increased TCR diversity were shown by the long-lived group, suggesting age selection. Because the CMV infection status of the donors was unknown, age-related changes in expanded clonotypes may potentially have been confounded. As age increased, observed TCR beta diversity per million T cells dropped in a roughly linear way, and a significant reduction was already evident by age about 36. Bulk unsorted PBMC profiling prevented conclusive comparison of naive and antigen-experienced compartments. Estimates of total diversity from one million sequenced T cells were regarded as lower bounds and underestimates. A strong correlation was found between observed TCR beta diversity and the percentage of naive T cells measured by flow cytometry.

The germline V gene provides CDR1 SGHRS and CDR2 YFSETQ. V loses 5 bases, J loses 0 bases, and the germline ends lie 11 bases apart. Reading from cysteine to phenylalanine, the CDR3 counts 14 amino acids. Only the CDR3 region is kept as DNA, spanning 42 bases read in frame from base 1. This clonotype was detected only once. Its antigen is currently not known. No quality values exist for individual bases; no much larger clone is one base distant. One read represents weak support. The receptor library was made with 5' RACE. Reads for this sample came from an Illumina HiSeq 2500. A second PCR of 7 to 11 cycles was performed with a sample-barcoded 5' primer and a J-beta primer mix. A template-switch 5' adaptor carrying 12 random nucleotides introduced a unique molecular identifier onto each TCR beta cDNA molecule. At least 2.5 million CDR3-containing paired-end reads were obtained from each sample. First-strand cDNA was synthesized from all RNA with the Mint cDNA synthesis kit, primed by a TRBC-specific oligonucleotide. After uracil-DNA glycosylase treatment, a first 18-cycle PCR used universal primers M1SS and BC2_uni_R on all cDNA. Concerning the study's data processing: Normalization of each sample was performed by random selection of 1 million high-quality reads, each carrying a distinct molecular identifier. Instead of being binned into consensus sequences, reads that shared molecular identifiers were thrown out. MiTCR, with a Q25 quality threshold and the strictest error-elimination algorithm, was used for CDR3 identification, clonotype clustering and error correction. Lower-bound total TCR beta diversity was estimated with a nonparametric unseen species model using Euler transformation. TCRdb took the public reads, trimmed them with fastp at Q25, ran MiXCR for clone calling and kept in-frame beta chains. Here each entry gathers all rows of one CDR3 protein and keeps the most common genes and DNA. Clone size and V and J calls follow TCRdb, not the original study. For this sample the table gives hundreds of thousands of distinct CDR3 sequences, of which approximately 50% were detected only once. 30% to 35% of the sample lies in the top ten.

The donors were roughly 39 Caucasian individuals from Russia, aged 6 to 90 years, who were systemically healthy. Around 9.9 milliliters of peripheral blood were collected from each donor into EDTA-treated Vacutainer tubes. PBMCs were isolated by Ficoll-Paque density-gradient centrifugation, with at least 7 million obtained per sample. Total RNA, at least 5 micrograms per sample, was extracted from PBMCs with Trizol reagent. The percentages of naive CD45RAhigh/CD27high T cells were determined by flow cytometry on a PBMC aliquot from every donor. The rearranged chain carries TRBV5-1 and TRBJ1-1; the D gene is possibly TRBD1, with 5 bases matching. The sequence came from a woman aged 55 to 70 in good health. Specimen: blood. The nucleotides are TGCGCCAGCAGACAGGACCCAATGAACACTGAAGCTTTCTTT. It is translated as CASRQDPMNTEAFF.